Sequencing of this TCR beta chain was carried out in a study of cytomegalovirus exposure and HLA in healthy donors. At the level of the study: HLA-typed donors contributed around 88 million unique TCRs, which were held in an early data release.

Primers included in the PCR were 60 Vbeta and 13 Jbeta primers. The repertoire was sequenced with immunoSEQ multiplex PCR; TCRdb's copy has only in-frame clones and lacks some. The sample lists about 170,000 clones, 75% to 90% occurring once. Study-level findings and limits: The study recorded 160 or so TCR beta chains that were cytomegalovirus-associated. Rare TCR sequences dominated, though some public TCRs recurred in many donors. Analyzed later, most CMV-associated TCR beta chains appeared HLA-restricted.

This CDR3 comprises 14 residues. Between the trimmed V and J ends, which lost 1 base and 1 base, there was a span of 6 bases. Germline V gene sequence: CDR1 SGHKS, CDR2 YYEKEE (reference sequence). This clone was seen only a few times. Its specificity is unknown. The J gene is TRBJ1-3, the V gene TRBV5-5, with D hard to call. The sequencing input was PBMCs. The clonotype was recovered from a male donor in good health and CMV-seronegative. Here the CDR3 reads CASSLLESGNTIYF. As DNA, the CDR3 is TGTGCCAGCAGCTTGTTAGAGTCTGGAAACACCATATATTTT.